This T cell receptor beta chain originates from a study of post-analysis software for immune sequencing data. Overall study context: Patients had relapsing-remitting, secondary progressive or progressive-relapsing multiple sclerosis; some lacked subtype.

Incorporated into the TCR beta cDNA libraries were unique molecular identifiers, which served to reduce PCR and sequencing biases. TCRdb itself ran the PCR reads through MiXCR, one entry per CDR3 protein. Among about 200,000 distinct CDR3 sequences listed, over 25% were seen once. The germline V gene encodes CDR1 MNHEY and CDR2 SVGAGI. Trimming pared 0 bases from V and 4 bases from J, leaving 12 bases between. The CDR3 totals 15 residues. Ten or more counts support this clonotype. Its matching antigen is unknown. Whole-study findings and limits: Five or six TRBV segments, TRBV5-6, TRBV5-1 and TRBV20-1 among them, were found more frequent in patients than controls. Controls significantly exceeded multiple sclerosis patients in normalized Chao1 diversity.

The source is a girl under 18 with multiple sclerosis. V gene TRBV6-5 combines with J gene TRBJ1-2; perhaps TRBD1 as D (5 bases). The source material was blood. This CDR3 reads CASSYSPGVIYGYTF. The CDR3 coding sequence is TGTGCCAGCAGTTACTCCCCGGGGGTGATCTATGGCTACACCTTC.